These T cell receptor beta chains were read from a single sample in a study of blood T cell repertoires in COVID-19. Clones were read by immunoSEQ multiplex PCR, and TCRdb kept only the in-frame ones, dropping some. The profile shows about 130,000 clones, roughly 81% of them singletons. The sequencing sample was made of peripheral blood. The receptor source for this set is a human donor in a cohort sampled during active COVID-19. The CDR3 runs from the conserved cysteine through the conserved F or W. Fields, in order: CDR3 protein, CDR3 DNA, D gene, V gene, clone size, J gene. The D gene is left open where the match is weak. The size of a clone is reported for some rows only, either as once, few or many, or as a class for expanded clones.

CDR3: CASSLTATSGGTDTQYF
DNA: TGTGCCAGCAGCCTTACCGCGACTAGCGGGGGAACAGATACGCAGTATTTT
D: TRBD2
V: TRBV5-4
size: -
J: TRBJ2-3

CDR3: CASSGGTGVLYEQYF
DNA: TGCGCCAGCAGCGGAGGGACAGGGGTCCTCTACGAGCAGTACTTC
D: TRBD1
V: TRBV5-1
size: -
J: TRBJ2-7

CDR3: CASSSSRVDRGIQETQYF
DNA: TGTGCCAGCAGCTCCTCCCGCGTGGACAGGGGGATACAAGAGACCCAGTACTTC
D: TRBD1
V: TRBV5-4
size: once
J: TRBJ2-5

CDR3: CASSFGGGTGELFF
DNA: TGTGCCAGTAGTTTTGGGGGAGGTACCGGGGAGCTGTTTTTT
D: -
V: TRBV19
size: few
J: TRBJ2-2

CDR3: CASSPVRGEKLFF
DNA: TGTGCCAGCAGCCCGGTGCGGGGGGAAAAACTGTTTTTT
D: -
V: TRBV3-1/TRBV3-2
size: -
J: TRBJ1-4

CDR3: CASSVRAVGGGLFHNEQFF
DNA: TGTGCCAGTAGTGTCCGAGCGGTAGGCGGAGGCTTATTTCACAATGAGCAGTTCTTC
D: -
V: TRBV19
size: -
J: TRBJ2-1

CDR3: CASSGFSGLFF
DNA: TGTGCCAGCTCCGGGTTCAGTGGGCTGTTTTTT
D: -
V: TRBV25-1
size: -
J: TRBJ1-4

CDR3: CASSQGGGADTQYF
DNA: TGTGCCAGCAGCCAAGGAGGGGGAGCAGATACGCAGTATTTT
D: -
V: TRBV3-1/TRBV3-2
size: -
J: TRBJ2-3

CDR3: CARTMGRGNTGELFF
DNA: TGTGCCAGGACCATGGGCAGGGGGAACACCGGGGAGCTGTTTTTT
D: -
V: TRBV2
size: -
J: TRBJ2-2

CDR3: CATSRDSGGNTEAFF
DNA: TGTGCCACCAGCAGAGATAGCGGGGGGAACACTGAAGCTTTCTTT
D: -
V: TRBV15
size: -
J: TRBJ1-1

CDR3: CASTDGTAYFYEQYF
DNA: TGTGCCAGCACCGACGGGACAGCATATTTTTACGAGCAGTACTTC
D: TRBD1
V: TRBV5-6
size: few
J: TRBJ2-7

CDR3: CATSSGADEQYF
DNA: TGTGCCACCAGCAGTGGGGCGGACGAGCAGTACTTC
D: -
V: TRBV15
size: -
J: TRBJ2-7

CDR3: CASSQTGGDWGYTF
DNA: TGCGCCAGCAGCCAGACAGGGGGCGATTGGGGCTACACCTTC
D: TRBD1
V: TRBV4-1
size: -
J: TRBJ1-2

CDR3: CASPKGQGRNTEAFF
DNA: TGTGCCAGCCCCAAGGGGCAGGGAAGGAACACTGAAGCTTTCTTT
D: -
V: TRBV27
size: -
J: TRBJ1-1

CDR3: CASSQGGQAYNYEQYF
DNA: TGCGCCAGCAGCCAAGGCGGACAGGCATATAACTACGAGCAGTACTTC
D: TRBD1
V: TRBV4-1
size: -
J: TRBJ2-7

CDR3: CATKDRDYYEQYF
DNA: TGTGCCACCAAGGACAGGGACTACTACGAGCAGTACTTC
D: -
V: TRBV19
size: -
J: TRBJ2-7

CDR3: CASSRSGGAYNEQFF
DNA: TGTGCCAGCAGCCGTAGCGGGGGGGCCTACAATGAGCAGTTCTTC
D: TRBD2
V: TRBV7-3
size: -
J: TRBJ2-1

CDR3: CASSQNRGNYGYTF
DNA: TGTGCCAGTAGTCAAAACAGGGGCAACTATGGCTACACCTTC
D: TRBD1
V: TRBV19
size: -
J: TRBJ1-2

CDR3: CASSVDATAQELHF
DNA: TGTGCCAGCAGCGTAGACGCCACGGCTCAGGAACTCCACTTT
D: -
V: TRBV9
size: few
J: TRBJ1-6

CDR3: CASSKVGSSRSYEQYF
DNA: TGTGCCAGCAGCAAAGTGGGTAGCAGCCGCTCCTACGAGCAGTACTTC
D: -
V: TRBV21-1
size: -
J: TRBJ2-7

CDR3: CASGQSNQPQHF
DNA: TGTGCCTCAGGGCAAAGCAATCAGCCCCAGCATTTT
D: -
V: TRBV30
size: -
J: TRBJ1-5

CDR3: CAWKQASGSPLHF
DNA: TGTGCCTGGAAACAGGCCTCAGGGTCACCCCTCCACTTT
D: -
V: TRBV30
size: -
J: TRBJ1-6

CDR3: CASSGSGLSGNTIYF
DNA: TGTGCCAGCAGCGGGTCAGGACTCTCTGGAAACACCATATATTTT
D: -
V: TRBV5-6
size: -
J: TRBJ1-3

CDR3: CASSQDAGGANTEAFF
DNA: TGTGCCAGCAGCCAAGATGCGGGGGGCGCGAACACTGAAGCTTTCTTT
D: -
V: TRBV3-1/TRBV3-2
size: -
J: TRBJ1-1

CDR3: CASSGSGGAITQYF
DNA: TGTGCCAGCAGCGGGAGTGGGGGGGCCATTACGCAGTATTTT
D: -
V: TRBV3-1/TRBV3-2
size: -
J: TRBJ2-3

CDR3: CASSLIAGGSRGGELFF
DNA: TGTGCCAGCAGCTTAATAGCGGGGGGCTCCCGGGGCGGGGAGCTGTTTTTT
D: TRBD2
V: TRBV7-3
size: -
J: TRBJ2-2

CDR3: CASSAAGGVNTIYF
DNA: TGTGCCAGCAGTGCTGCGGGAGGAGTAAACACCATATATTTT
D: -
V: TRBV2
size: -
J: TRBJ1-3

CDR3: CASSLGGALNTGELFF
DNA: TGCGCCAGCAGCTTAGGCGGGGCCTTGAACACCGGGGAGCTGTTTTTT
D: -
V: TRBV5-1
size: -
J: TRBJ2-2

CDR3: CATKTGSGNTIYF
DNA: TGTGCCACCAAGACAGGCTCTGGAAACACCATATATTTT
D: -
V: TRBV6-6
size: -
J: TRBJ1-3

CDR3: CASSTTLNTGEAFF
DNA: TGTGCCAGTAGCACGACGCTCAACACGGGGGAAGCTTTCTTT
D: -
V: TRBV19
size: once
J: TRBJ1-1

CDR3: CASMESDTPGYGYTF
DNA: TGTGCCAGCATGGAATCGGACACACCAGGCTATGGCTACACCTTC
D: -
V: TRBV6-5
size: -
J: TRBJ1-2

CDR3: CASSPEGGHNEQFF
DNA: TGTGCCAGCAGCCCCGAGGGAGGTCACAATGAGCAGTTCTTC
D: -
V: TRBV9
size: -
J: TRBJ2-1

CDR3: CASSKRTGGADTQYF
DNA: TGTGCCAGCAGCAAGAGGACAGGGGGGGCAGATACGCAGTATTTT
D: TRBD1
V: TRBV7-9
size: -
J: TRBJ2-3

CDR3: CASSMFGQRNTGELFF
DNA: TGTGCCAGTAGTATGTTTGGGCAGAGAAACACCGGGGAGCTGTTTTTT
D: -
V: TRBV19
size: -
J: TRBJ2-2

CDR3: CASSLSRGEQYF
DNA: TGCGCCAGCAGCTTGAGCCGCGGCGAGCAGTACTTC
D: -
V: TRBV5-1
size: -
J: TRBJ2-7

CDR3: CASSILVAGTEAFF
DNA: TGTGCCAGCTCCATATTAGTCGCCGGGACAGAAGCTTTCTTT
D: -
V: TRBV28
size: -
J: TRBJ1-1

CDR3: CASSLDGGETQYF
DNA: TGTGCCAGCAGTTTAGACGGGGGTGAGACCCAGTACTTC
D: -
V: TRBV12-3/TRBV12-4
size: -
J: TRBJ2-5

CDR3: CASSPDGQGTLGRNTIYF
DNA: TGTGCCAGCTCACCCGACGGACAGGGCACCCTCGGCCGAAACACCATATATTTT
D: TRBD1
V: TRBV18
size: -
J: TRBJ1-3

CDR3: CASSDVGRGRADTQYF
DNA: TGTGCCAGCAGTGATGTGGGCAGGGGGCGAGCAGATACGCAGTATTTT
D: TRBD1
V: TRBV25-1
size: -
J: TRBJ2-3

CDR3: CAISESTGVQETQYF
DNA: TGTGCCATCAGTGAGTCGACAGGGGTACAAGAGACCCAGTACTTC
D: TRBD1
V: TRBV10-3
size: -
J: TRBJ2-5

CDR3: CASSQELAGLGANVLTF
DNA: TGTGCCAGCAGCCAAGAGCTAGCGGGGCTTGGGGCCAACGTCCTGACTTTC
D: TRBD2
V: TRBV3-1/TRBV3-2
size: once
J: TRBJ2-6

CDR3: CASHLRGQWNGYTF
DNA: TGTGCCAGCCACCTAAGAGGACAGTGGAATGGCTACACCTTC
D: -
V: TRBV19
size: -
J: TRBJ1-2

CDR3: CASPSESRGDLYEQYF
DNA: TGCGCCAGCCCTAGTGAATCCAGGGGGGACCTCTACGAGCAGTACTTC
D: -
V: TRBV10-1
size: -
J: TRBJ2-7

CDR3: CAWTQRGSGYTF
DNA: TGTGCCTGGACTCAAAGGGGGTCTGGCTACACCTTC
D: -
V: TRBV30
size: -
J: TRBJ1-2

CDR3: CSVEEGRGPDTQYF
DNA: TGCAGCGTTGAAGAGGGGCGAGGCCCAGATACGCAGTATTTT
D: -
V: TRBV29-1
size: -
J: TRBJ2-3

CDR3: CASRPGAGGELFF
DNA: TGTGCCAGCAGACCAGGGGCAGGCGGGGAGCTGTTTTTT
D: -
V: TRBV5-4
size: -
J: TRBJ2-2

CDR3: CASSFRQGFEKLFF
DNA: TGTGCCAGCAGTTTCCGACAGGGGTTTGAAAAACTGTTTTTT
D: TRBD1
V: TRBV28
size: -
J: TRBJ1-4

CDR3: CASKGPAAGGRHEQYF
DNA: TGTGCCAGCAAAGGGCCTGCTGCGGGGGGGCGGCACGAGCAGTACTTC
D: TRBD2
V: TRBV5-6
size: -
J: TRBJ2-7

CDR3: CASSPQGHLNTEAFF
DNA: TGTGCCAGCTCACCACAGGGACATCTGAACACTGAAGCTTTCTTT
D: -
V: TRBV18
size: -
J: TRBJ1-1

CDR3: CATSRVMGPDSPLHF
DNA: TGTGCCACCAGCAGGGTCATGGGCCCGGATTCACCCCTCCACTTT
D: -
V: TRBV15
size: -
J: TRBJ1-6

CDR3: CASSHRIGGDFLSYEQYF
DNA: TGTGCCAGCAGTCATCGAATAGGCGGGGACTTCCTCTCCTACGAGCAGTACTTC
D: -
V: TRBV27
size: -
J: TRBJ2-7

CDR3: CASSISLDRGYYGYTF
DNA: TGTGCCAGCAGCATATCCTTGGACAGGGGGTACTATGGCTACACCTTC
D: TRBD1
V: TRBV9
size: -
J: TRBJ1-2

CDR3: CASKTGQGNTEAFF
DNA: TGTGCCAGCAAAACGGGACAGGGAAACACTGAAGCTTTCTTT
D: TRBD1
V: TRBV6-5
size: -
J: TRBJ1-1

CDR3: CASSYSIFGGDSPLHF
DNA: TGTGCCAGCAGTTACTCGATTTTTGGGGGCGATTCACCCCTCCACTTT
D: -
V: TRBV6-5
size: few
J: TRBJ1-6

CDR3: CASSLGMVRAYEQYF
DNA: TGTGCCAGCAGCTTGGGAATGGTAAGAGCCTACGAGCAGTACTTC
D: -
V: TRBV5-6
size: -
J: TRBJ2-7

CDR3: CASTPRDGSYEQYF
DNA: TGTGCCAGCACCCCGCGGGACGGCTCCTACGAGCAGTACTTC
D: -
V: TRBV5-4
size: -
J: TRBJ2-7